Detailed here is one T cell receptor (beta chain). The trim removed 6 bases at V and 3 bases at J, leaving 8 bases unmatched. The germline gives CDR1 SQVTM, CDR2 ANQGSEA. There are 14 residues in the CDR3. As for time point: patch test 3, about 24 weeks after DPC sensitization. This sample's treatment: therapeutic diphenylcyclopropenone sensitization with weekly scalp DPC. Donors, patients with alopecia ranging from 18 to 70 years old and judged suitable for DPC, provided samples. This sample is part of a study of human T cells and chemical hapten exposure. Study context: It was small differences in pooled library volume that mainly caused per-sample TCR yields to vary.

Unique molecular identifiers were attached to individual cDNA molecules during library preparation. TCRdb re-derived calls from the RACE reads in MiXCR, one entry per CDR3 protein. The sample gives about 190,000 distinct CDR3 sequences, around 25% of which show up once; around 2.5% is in the top ten. This clonotype originated in a middle-aged woman with alopecia areata. Some clones in this sample may be carry-over from other donors' samples. This chain uses TRBV29-1 with TRBJ2-1; 7 nucleotides agree with TRBD2. The material was whole blood, obtained in connection with sensitization to the hapten diphenylcyclopropenone (DPC). CDR3 protein: CSVRMSGIYNEQFF. For the CDR3, the DNA is TGCAGCGTGCGTATGAGCGGGATCTACAATGAGCAGTTCTTC.